These T cell receptor beta chains were read from a single sample in a study of T-cell memory formation after mild COVID-19. One entry per CDR3 protein results from TCRdb running MiXCR on the 5' RACE reads. The sample yields about 430,000 distinct CDR3 sequences, approximately 24% seen once. Sequences were obtained from PBMCs or a T cell subset sorted from them (not recorded which). The origin of the receptors is an adult woman who had mild COVID-19 (a few samples of this study predate the infection). Cell type and time point are not known. The CDR3 runs from the conserved cysteine through the conserved F or W. A D gene is named only where the DNA matches it firmly. Clone sizes are given selectively: once, few, many, or a class where the clone is expanded.

D gene: TRBD1; J gene: TRBJ2-7; V gene: TRBV12-3/TRBV12-4; clone size: few; CDR3 protein: CASSLQGAEQYF; CDR3 DNA: TGTGCCAGCAGCCTACAGGGGGCCGAGCAGTACTTC
D gene: NA; J gene: TRBJ1-5; V gene: TRBV20-1; clone size: NA; CDR3 protein: CSARVQEGQPQHF; CDR3 DNA: TGCAGTGCTAGAGTACAGGAGGGTCAGCCCCAGCATTTT
D gene: NA; J gene: TRBJ2-1; V gene: TRBV7-6; clone size: NA; CDR3 protein: CASSLMADTYNEQFF; CDR3 DNA: TGTGCCAGCAGCTTAATGGCCGACACCTACAATGAGCAGTTCTTC
D gene: NA; J gene: TRBJ2-7; V gene: TRBV28; clone size: NA; CDR3 protein: CASSLVGEDYEQYF; CDR3 DNA: TGTGCCAGCAGTTTGGTCGGAGAGGACTACGAGCAGTACTTC
D gene: TRBD1; J gene: TRBJ1-1; V gene: TRBV28; clone size: NA; CDR3 protein: CASTTGTADSEAFF; CDR3 DNA: TGTGCCAGCACCACCGGGACAGCCGACTCTGAAGCTTTCTTT
D gene: NA; J gene: TRBJ1-2; V gene: TRBV7-2; clone size: many; CDR3 protein: CASSPRGGEGYTF; CDR3 DNA: TGTGCCAGCAGCCCTCGGGGGGGGGAAGGCTACACCTTC
D gene: TRBD2; J gene: TRBJ2-1; V gene: TRBV6-5; clone size: NA; CDR3 protein: CASSSSGLAQNEQFF; CDR3 DNA: TGTGCCAGCAGTTCCTCCGGACTAGCGCAGAATGAGCAGTTCTTC
D gene: TRBD2; J gene: TRBJ2-1; V gene: TRBV7-9; clone size: few; CDR3 protein: CASSPGLASEQFF; CDR3 DNA: TGTGCCAGCAGCCCGGGACTAGCGAGTGAGCAGTTCTTC
D gene: TRBD2; J gene: TRBJ2-2; V gene: TRBV12-3/TRBV12-4; clone size: NA; CDR3 protein: CASSSTSSGELFF; CDR3 DNA: TGTGCCAGCAGTTCGACTAGCTCGGGGGAGCTGTTTTTT
D gene: TRBD1; J gene: TRBJ2-1; V gene: TRBV15; clone size: NA; CDR3 protein: CATSSGTGGDNEQFF; CDR3 DNA: TGTGCCACCTCTTCCGGGACAGGGGGGGACAATGAGCAGTTCTTC
D gene: NA; J gene: TRBJ2-1; V gene: TRBV7-6; clone size: NA; CDR3 protein: CASSLEGGHDYNEQFF; CDR3 DNA: TGTGCCAGCAGCTTAGAGGGGGGACATGACTACAATGAGCAGTTCTTC
D gene: NA; J gene: TRBJ1-2; V gene: TRBV7-6; clone size: few; CDR3 protein: CASSLASGGNYGYTF; CDR3 DNA: TGTGCCAGCAGCTTAGCGTCCGGGGGAAACTATGGCTACACCTTC
D gene: TRBD2; J gene: TRBJ2-1; V gene: TRBV2; clone size: NA; CDR3 protein: CASSHSGSNSEQFF; CDR3 DNA: TGTGCCAGCAGTCATAGCGGGAGTAATAGTGAGCAGTTCTTC
D gene: NA; J gene: TRBJ1-1; V gene: TRBV12-3/TRBV12-4; clone size: few; CDR3 protein: CASRPGQLGEEAFF; CDR3 DNA: TGTGCCAGCAGACCTGGACAGCTCGGGGAGGAAGCTTTCTTT
D gene: NA; J gene: TRBJ2-1; V gene: TRBV12-5; clone size: few; CDR3 protein: CASGLAHGPIEQFF; CDR3 DNA: TGTGCTAGTGGTTTGGCGCATGGTCCGATTGAGCAGTTCTTC
D gene: TRBD1; J gene: TRBJ2-7; V gene: TRBV6-5; clone size: NA; CDR3 protein: CASSWGQGNEQYF; CDR3 DNA: TGTGCCAGCAGTTGGGGACAGGGCAACGAGCAGTACTTC
D gene: NA; J gene: TRBJ2-2; V gene: TRBV7-3; clone size: few; CDR3 protein: CASSLVPSPNTGELFF; CDR3 DNA: TGTGCCAGCAGCTTGGTTCCATCCCCGAACACCGGGGAGCTGTTTTTT
D gene: TRBD2; J gene: TRBJ2-5; V gene: TRBV6-5; clone size: few; CDR3 protein: CASNRLAGGEETQYF; CDR3 DNA: TGTGCCAGCAACAGACTAGCGGGAGGGGAAGAGACCCAGTACTTC
D gene: NA; J gene: TRBJ1-1; V gene: TRBV10-3; clone size: few; CDR3 protein: CAISEPPGTLNTEAFF; CDR3 DNA: TGTGCCATCAGTGAGCCCCCCGGGACATTGAACACTGAAGCTTTCTTT
D gene: NA; J gene: TRBJ2-7; V gene: TRBV29-1; clone size: few; CDR3 protein: CSVAHPRGGEQYF; CDR3 DNA: TGCAGCGTTGCCCACCCTAGAGGGGGGGAGCAGTACTTC
D gene: TRBD2; J gene: TRBJ2-3; V gene: TRBV7-3; clone size: NA; CDR3 protein: CASSLLGRTSGRGTDTQYF; CDR3 DNA: TGTGCCAGCAGCTTACTAGGGAGGACTAGCGGGAGGGGAACAGATACGCAGTATTTT
D gene: TRBD1; J gene: TRBJ2-7; V gene: TRBV5-5; clone size: NA; CDR3 protein: CASNAAGGSYEQYF; CDR3 DNA: TGTGCCAGCAACGCAGCAGGGGGATCTTACGAGCAGTACTTC
D gene: NA; J gene: TRBJ2-3; V gene: TRBV6-5; clone size: few; CDR3 protein: CASREGASTDTQYF; CDR3 DNA: TGTGCCAGCCGGGAGGGGGCATCTACAGATACGCAGTATTTT
D gene: NA; J gene: TRBJ1-1; V gene: TRBV29-1; clone size: few; CDR3 protein: CSVGLKTNTEAFF; CDR3 DNA: TGCAGCGTTGGGTTGAAAACTAACACTGAAGCTTTCTTT
D gene: TRBD2; J gene: TRBJ2-3; V gene: TRBV5-1; clone size: many; CDR3 protein: CASSFTTSGGATDTQYF; CDR3 DNA: TGCGCCAGCAGCTTCACCACTAGCGGGGGGGCGACAGATACGCAGTATTTT
D gene: TRBD1; J gene: TRBJ1-2; V gene: TRBV7-3; clone size: few; CDR3 protein: CASSLTGTGVSPRGYTF; CDR3 DNA: TGTGCCAGCAGCTTAACAGGAACAGGGGTTAGCCCCCGCGGCTACACCTTC
D gene: TRBD1; J gene: TRBJ1-2; V gene: TRBV7-9; clone size: few; CDR3 protein: CASSTRRGLGYTF; CDR3 DNA: TGTGCCAGCAGCACCCGAAGGGGGCTTGGCTACACCTTC
D gene: NA; J gene: TRBJ2-7; V gene: TRBV6-5; clone size: few; CDR3 protein: CASSYYGGSYEQYF; CDR3 DNA: TGTGCCAGCAGTTACTATGGCGGGTCCTACGAGCAGTACTTC
D gene: NA; J gene: TRBJ2-5; V gene: TRBV18; clone size: few; CDR3 protein: CASSRFGVEKTQYF; CDR3 DNA: TGTGCCAGCTCACGCTTCGGCGTTGAGAAGACCCAGTACTTC
D gene: TRBD1; J gene: TRBJ1-5; V gene: TRBV10-3; clone size: NA; CDR3 protein: CAISERDRDQPQHF; CDR3 DNA: TGTGCCATCAGTGAGCGGGACAGGGATCAGCCCCAGCATTTT
D gene: TRBD1; J gene: TRBJ1-4; V gene: TRBV5-5; clone size: NA; CDR3 protein: CASRMVGTGPEKLFF; CDR3 DNA: TGTGCCAGCAGAATGGTAGGGACAGGACCTGAAAAACTGTTTTTT
D gene: NA; J gene: TRBJ2-5; V gene: TRBV12-3/TRBV12-4; clone size: NA; CDR3 protein: CASSLLGLQETQYF; CDR3 DNA: TGTGCCAGCAGTTTACTGGGGTTACAAGAGACCCAGTACTTC
D gene: NA; J gene: TRBJ2-7; V gene: TRBV27; clone size: NA; CDR3 protein: CASSFGAVVKQYF; CDR3 DNA: TGTGCCAGCAGTTTTGGGGCTGTTGTAAAGCAGTACTTC
D gene: TRBD1; J gene: TRBJ2-1; V gene: TRBV20-1; clone size: few; CDR3 protein: CSAKQGAYEQFF; CDR3 DNA: TGCAGTGCTAAGCAGGGGGCTTATGAGCAGTTCTTC
D gene: NA; J gene: TRBJ2-2; V gene: TRBV6-5; clone size: NA; CDR3 protein: CASSYSTGGGELFF; CDR3 DNA: TGTGCCAGCAGTTACTCTACCGGCGGCGGGGAGCTGTTTTTT
D gene: NA; J gene: TRBJ2-7; V gene: TRBV5-1; clone size: NA; CDR3 protein: CASSLVSPPYEQYF; CDR3 DNA: TGCGCCAGCAGCTTGGTATCGCCTCCGTACGAGCAGTACTTC
D gene: TRBD1; J gene: TRBJ2-7; V gene: TRBV7-9; clone size: few; CDR3 protein: CASSTGNRGDEQYF; CDR3 DNA: TGTGCCAGCAGCACTGGTAACAGGGGCGACGAGCAGTACTTC
D gene: TRBD2; J gene: TRBJ2-7; V gene: TRBV20-1; clone size: few; CDR3 protein: CSARRGLAGDEQYF; CDR3 DNA: TGCAGTGCTAGGCGGGGACTAGCGGGAGACGAGCAGTACTTC
D gene: TRBD1; J gene: TRBJ1-2; V gene: TRBV12-3/TRBV12-4; clone size: few; CDR3 protein: CASSLQGTLARYGYTF; CDR3 DNA: TGTGCCAGCAGTCTACAGGGGACACTTGCTAGATATGGCTACACCTTC
D gene: NA; J gene: TRBJ1-1; V gene: TRBV11-2; clone size: once; CDR3 protein: CASSLEEGVNTEAFF; CDR3 DNA: TGTGCCAGCAGCTTAGAGGAGGGGGTGAACACTGAAGCTTTCTTT
D gene: TRBD2; J gene: TRBJ2-3; V gene: TRBV7-2; clone size: NA; CDR3 protein: CASNQRAGARTDTQYF; CDR3 DNA: TGTGCCAGCAACCAGCGAGCGGGGGCCCGCACAGATACGCAGTATTTT
D gene: NA; J gene: TRBJ2-7; V gene: TRBV18; clone size: NA; CDR3 protein: CASSPRSIPYEQYF; CDR3 DNA: TGTGCCAGCTCACCACGATCCATACCTTACGAGCAGTACTTC
D gene: TRBD2; J gene: TRBJ2-7; V gene: TRBV3-1; clone size: NA; CDR3 protein: CASSPYFSGVYEQYF; CDR3 DNA: TGTGCCAGCAGCCCGTATTTTAGCGGGGTTTACGAGCAGTACTTC
D gene: NA; J gene: TRBJ1-2; V gene: TRBV4-1; clone size: NA; CDR3 protein: CASSQAARYTF; CDR3 DNA: TGCGCCAGCAGCCAGGCCGCCCGCTACACCTTC
D gene: TRBD1; J gene: TRBJ2-7; V gene: TRBV30; clone size: few; CDR3 protein: CAWSAGQGRSEQYF; CDR3 DNA: TGTGCCTGGAGCGCCGGACAGGGCCGATCAGAGCAGTACTTC
D gene: TRBD1; J gene: TRBJ1-2; V gene: TRBV29-1; clone size: NA; CDR3 protein: CSVVNRGYYGYTF; CDR3 DNA: TGCAGCGTTGTCAACAGGGGTTACTATGGCTACACCTTC
D gene: NA; J gene: TRBJ2-7; V gene: TRBV29-1; clone size: few; CDR3 protein: CSVGPEGTFYEQYF; CDR3 DNA: TGCAGCGTGGGACCAGAAGGGACTTTCTACGAGCAGTACTTC
D gene: NA; J gene: TRBJ2-3; V gene: TRBV12-3/TRBV12-4; clone size: few; CDR3 protein: CASTPGRYTDTQYF; CDR3 DNA: TGTGCCAGTACACCGGGACGGTACACAGATACGCAGTATTTT
D gene: NA; J gene: TRBJ1-2; V gene: TRBV5-1; clone size: NA; CDR3 protein: CASSLGKSNYGYTF; CDR3 DNA: TGCGCCAGCAGCCTGGGCAAGAGTAACTATGGCTACACCTTC
D gene: TRBD1; J gene: TRBJ2-3; V gene: TRBV7-9; clone size: NA; CDR3 protein: CASSLGQEWQYF; CDR3 DNA: TGTGCCAGCAGCTTGGGACAGGAGTGGCAGTATTTT
D gene: NA; J gene: TRBJ2-7; V gene: TRBV12-3/TRBV12-4; clone size: few; CDR3 protein: CASSPPERAYEQYF; CDR3 DNA: TGTGCCAGCAGTCCCCCGGAAAGGGCCTACGAGCAGTACTTC
D gene: NA; J gene: TRBJ1-2; V gene: TRBV28; clone size: NA; CDR3 protein: CASSLSGAGYCYTF; CDR3 DNA: TGTGCCAGCAGTTTAAGTGGGGCCGGCTATTGCTACACCTTC
D gene: TRBD1; J gene: TRBJ2-6; V gene: TRBV5-6; clone size: NA; CDR3 protein: CASSKTGQGAVGANVLTF; CDR3 DNA: TGTGCCAGCAGCAAAACGGGACAGGGGGCAGTTGGGGCCAACGTCCTGACTTTC